This T cell receptor (beta chain) was observed in a study of long-term antiretroviral therapy in people with HIV. immunoSEQ v3.0 was run at survey level. Some clones are missing from TCRdb's copy, which holds only in-frame ones; the method was immunoSEQ multiplex PCR. The sample lists under 20,000 clones; almost 80% were seen once. None of the participants with HIV were treated outside the United States. This clone turned up a few times. The CDR3 extends over 11 amino acids. Germline values: CDR1 ENHRY, CDR2 SYGVKD. V was pared by 6 bases and J by 3 bases, with 6 bases between. This TCR was sampled from a woman aged 40 to 50 with HIV. The chain has TRBV10-3 and TRBJ2-7, with D perhaps matching TRBD2 (6 bases). The sample in question was unsorted PBMCs, obtained 2.3 years after starting antiretroviral therapy. CDR3 sequence reads: CAISGGYEQYF. The CDR3 coding sequence is TGTGCCATCAGCGGGGGCTACGAGCAGTACTTC.